Following are 9 T cell receptor beta chains from one sample sequenced in a study of spatial heterogeneity in lung cancer (dated by TCRdb to the late 2010s). The time point label here, explained by the study, means: sample taken at primary tumor resection. The library was generated by 5' RACE. Instrument on record: NextSeq 500. Through fastp at Q25 and MiXCR, TCRdb rebuilt clones from the public reads, retaining in-frame beta chains. All rows with the same CDR3 protein become a single entry with the most common DNA and genes. The sample includes some 22,000 distinct CDR3 sequences, with about 4.3% observed a single time. The ten largest clones represent about 5.5% of the sample. Sequenced here: PBMCs, sampled at surgery. The source is a male donor with early-stage non-small cell lung cancer.

This clonotype appeared many times. The rearrangement joins TRBV29-1 to TRBJ1-1; TRBD1 matches at 8 bases. J was trimmed by 8 bases and V by 7 bases; bases with no gene match: 9. This CDR3 has 12 residues. Germline CDR1 reads SQVTM; CDR2 reads ANQGSEA. This CDR3 is CSASHRGTEAFF. DNA of the CDR3: TGCAGCGCCTCCCACAGGGGGACCGAAGCTTTCTTT.

This clonotype has ten or more counts. V and J are TRBV20-1 and TRBJ2-2, with TRBD2 identical over 7 bases. The CDR3 consists of 15 residues. The trim removed 1 base at V and 2 bases at J, leaving 4 bases unmatched. The germline V gene has CDR1 DFQATT and CDR2 SNEGSKA (reference sequence). CDR3 bases: TGCAGTGCTAGAGCCGCGGGAGAAAACACCGGGGAGCTGTTTTTT. This translates into CSARAAGENTGELFF.

This clonotype has only a few counts. This rearrangement joins TRBV12-3 or TRBV12-4 to TRBJ1-2; 10 positions agree with TRBD1. The CDR3 loop spans 17 amino acids. With V trimmed by 4 bases and J by 4 bases, 12 bases remained unmatched. CDR3 in amino acids: CASSYQLTGGGSYGYTF. As DNA, the CDR3 is TGTGCCAGCAGTTACCAGTTGACAGGGGGCGGAAGCTATGGCTACACCTTC.

The sample holds many counts of this clonotype. The rearrangement uses TRBV7-2 and TRBJ1-5, with TRBD1 as a possible D gene (6 bases). CDR3 length: 16 amino acids. Trimming cost V 0 bases and J 7 bases, with 16 bases left between them. CDR1 and CDR2 (germline): SGHTA, FQGNSA. The CDR3 nucleotides are TGTGCCAGCAGCTTAGCCCCACAGGGTTCTATCCAGCCCCAGCATTTT. Translating gives CASSLAPQGSIQPQHF.

This clonotype was seen ten or more times. The V call is TRBV5-1, the J call TRBJ2-7; 11 bases align to TRBD2. The V and J ends lost 0 bases and 5 bases, in that order; junction bases with no gene match: 4. CDR3 length equals 15 residues. Germline assignment: CDR1 SGHRS and CDR2 YFSETQ. The CDR3 protein is CASSLALAGEDEQYF. In nucleotides, the CDR3 is TGCGCCAGCAGCTTGGCACTAGCGGGAGAGGACGAGCAGTACTTC.

The sample holds many counts of this clonotype. The chain carries TRBV7-8 and TRBJ1-1; D possibly corresponds to TRBD1 (6 bases). Germline CDR1 is SGHVS and CDR2 is FQNEAQ. This CDR3 has 17 amino acids. Trimming cost V 4 bases and J 0 bases, with 18 bases left between them. The CDR3 is CASSSRGSMTMNTEAFF. The CDR3 coding sequence is TGTGCCAGCAGCTCCAGGGGATCAATGACGATGAACACTGAAGCTTTCTTT.

Ten or more counts support this clonotype. J is TRBJ1-4 and V is TRBV7-8; tentatively, D is TRBD1 (6 bases). The CDR3 spans 18 residues. V lost 1 base and J 0 bases, leaving 15 bases between the germline ends. The V gene's germline CDR1 is SGHVS and CDR2 FQNEAQ. CDR3 coding DNA: TGTGCCAGCAGCTTAGGGACAGTGGGTCTAGCAACTAATGAAAAACTGTTTTTT. It yields the protein CASSLGTVGLATNEKLFF.

The V and J genes are TRBV7-9 and TRBJ2-1; maybe TRBD2 (6 bases). The CDR3 covers 12 residues. Per germline, CDR1 SEHNR and CDR2 FQNEAQ (reference sequence). V gave up 5 bases and J gave up 9 bases, with 11 bases separating them. CDR3: CASSRLDSEQFF. CDR3 DNA: TGTGCCAGCAGCCGACTAGACAGTGAGCAGTTCTTC.

This clonotype came up many times. The rearrangement uses TRBV15 and TRBJ2-5; TRBD2 might be the D (5 bases). The length of the CDR3 is 14 residues. Germline CDR1 is LNHNV and CDR2 is YYDKDF (reference sequence). Between the trimmed V and J ends, which lost 1 base and 3 bases, there was a span of 9 bases. CDR3 amino acids: CATSRGSGEETQYF. The CDR3, as DNA: TGTGCCACCAGCAGAGGGAGCGGTGAAGAGACCCAGTACTTC. The whole variable domain, remainder taken from reference TRBV15 and TRBJ2-5, is DAMVIQNPRYQVTQFGKPVTLSCSQTLNHNVMYWYQQKSSQAPKLLFHYYDKDFNNEADTPDNFQSRRPNTSFCFLDIRSPGLGDTAMYLCATSRGSGEETQYFGPGTRLLVL.